This is a list of T cell receptor beta chains from one sample in a study of blood T cell repertoires in COVID-19. Clones were read by immunoSEQ multiplex PCR, and TCRdb kept only the in-frame ones, dropping some. This repertoire shows 200,000 or so clones, about 87% found once; its top ten account for just over 2.5%. What was sequenced was PBMCs or T cells enriched from blood (not recorded which). All receptors come from a woman between 25 and 40 years old who had recovered from COVID-19. Each CDR3 is given without its conserved first and last residue.

cdr3_length v_call cdr3_aa
13 TRBV5-4 ASSLAARGNTEAF
13 TRBV19 ASSPRDSSTGELF
15 TRBV7-3 ASSLKSLAGSYNEQF
14 TRBV3-1/TRBV3-2 ASSQFTSGGGETQY
12 TRBV2 ASSESIRVGGAF
12 TRBV5-1 ASSLMGDRNGYT
11 TRBV7-3 ASSLRPGEEQY
13 TRBV19 ASSMGDRYNQPQH
13 TRBV3-1/TRBV3-2 ASSHPGQGVDGYT
11 TRBV9 ASSAEASDEQY
13 TRBV3-1/TRBV3-2 ASSQGTGEGYGYT
13 TRBV4-2 ASRGTGVYNEKLF
13 TRBV4-3 ASSLIRDSYTEAF
15 TRBV28 ASSFVMAGGDTDTQY
11 TRBV7-2 ASSLASGETQY
13 TRBV5-1 ASSYGAAPSVGYT
13 TRBV11-2 ASSPLKGGGTEAF
11 TRBV29-1 SARKTENYGYT
13 TRBV4-1 ASSPPGQGTGELF
15 TRBV3-1/TRBV3-2 ASSQDGLRVRDYGYT
14 TRBV7-6 ASSLEGGGYIGELF
11 TRBV4-3 ASSQEWQNTIY
14 TRBV5-4 ASSAGQGYSTDTQY
12 TRBV7-9 ASSLGAGADTQY
10 TRBV12-3/TRBV12-4 ASRDRDQPQH
13 TRBV7-9 ASSSSQGEGETQY
11 TRBV6-5 ASIKAGVGIQY
12 TRBV6-5 ASVRLTGIIEAF
15 TRBV14 ASSQDPQQGFTDTQY
12 TRBV7-2 ASSFTFGNQPQH
14 TRBV15 ATSRGGHLSSYEQY
14 TRBV18 ASSPGRGSSRGPQH